This passage covers 11 T cell receptor beta chains from one sample sequenced in a study of CD8 T cells in ankylosing spondylitis. TCRdb itself ran the 5' RACE reads through MiXCR, one entry per CDR3 protein. The sample contains some 100,000 distinct CDR3 sequences, roughly 8.3% of which appear only once. The sample taken for sequencing was blood, either unsorted or a sorted T cell fraction (not recorded which). Receptors originate from a male donor with ankylosing spondylitis or in good health (not recorded which).

This clonotype was detected many times. The chain links TRBV9 to TRBJ2-6; D gene uncertain. V lost 0 bases and J 3 bases, leaving 16 bases between the germline ends. In germline, CDR1 is SGDLS, CDR2 YYNGEE. The CDR3 loop spans 18 amino acids. CDR3 sequence: CASSVGGAKVVGANVLTF. In DNA, the CDR3 is TGTGCCAGCAGCGTAGGTGGCGCAAAAGTGGTTGGGGCCAACGTCCTGACTTTC.

In this sample, this clonotype turned up many times. In nucleotides, the CDR3 is TGCAGTGCTATACAGGGTCTTGGGAGCTACGAGCAGTACTTC. It encodes CSAIQGLGSYEQYF. The chain combines TRBV20-1 with TRBJ2-7, with D possibly TRBD1 on 6 matching bases. V gave up 4 bases and J gave up 3 bases, with 16 bases separating them. This CDR3 has 14 amino acids. The germline gives CDR1 DFQATT, CDR2 SNEGSKA (reference sequence).

This clonotype was detected only a few times. This rearrangement joins TRBV7-2 to TRBJ2-3; either TRBD1 or TRBD2 may supply D (7 bases each). The CDR3 contains 15 residues. The germline V and J ends were trimmed by 7 bases and 1 base, with 15 bases remaining between them. The germline gives CDR1 SGHTA, CDR2 FQGNSA. CDR3 protein: CASTGDSGGTDTQYF. As DNA, the CDR3 is TGTGCCAGCACCGGGGACAGCGGGGGCACAGATACGCAGTATTTT.

This clonotype came up many times. The V call is TRBV10-3, the J call TRBJ2-1; TRBD2 matches at 7 bases. V shed 1 base, J shed 1 base, and the junction held 7 bases outside the gene matches. The CDR3 extends over 17 amino acids. Per the germline V gene, CDR1 is ENHRY and CDR2 is SYGVKD. CDR3 DNA: TGTGCCATCAGTGAGTTCTTAGCGGGCGGATCCTACAATGAGCAGTTCTTC. As protein: CAISEFLAGGSYNEQFF.

This clonotype was seen repeatedly, ten times or more. The chain is built from TRBV9 and TRBJ2-3; 7 bases line up with TRBD2. V was clipped by 3 bases and J by 6 bases; unmatched bases: 10. The germline V gene encodes CDR1 SGDLS and CDR2 YYNGEE. The CDR3 is made up of 15 amino acids. The chain's CDR3 is CASSATSPPFDTQYF. The CDR3, as DNA: TGTGCCAGCAGCGCGACTAGCCCCCCCTTCGATACGCAGTATTTT. The whole variable domain, remainder taken from reference TRBV9 and TRBJ2-3, is DSGVTQTPKHLITATGQRVTLRCSPRSGDLSVYWYQQSLDQGLQFLIQYYNGEERAKGNILERFSAQQFPDLHSELNLSSLELGDSALYFCASSATSPPFDTQYFGPGTRLTVL.

This clonotype was picked up many times. The V gene is TRBV27, the J gene TRBJ2-1, with 7 positions matching TRBD2. Trimming removed 5 bases from V and 3 bases from J; junction bases left unmatched: 7. Germline loops: CDR1 MNHEY, CDR2 SMNVEV (reference sequence). CDR3 length equals 15 residues. CDR3 DNA: TGTGCCAGCAGTCCCGTAGCGGGCCTCTACAATGAGCAGTTCTTC. Its protein product is CASSPVAGLYNEQFF.

In this sample, this clonotype turned up many times. The V and J genes are TRBV5-5 and TRBJ1-5; D is unclear. The CDR3 contains 14 residues. V lost 2 bases and J lost 9, with 15 bases in between. Germline V gene sequence: CDR1 SGHKS, CDR2 YYEKEE (reference sequence). In DNA form, the CDR3 reads TGTGCCAGCAGCTTCGGGCAGACGGGATTGCCCCAGCATTTT. Amino acids: CASSFGQTGLPQHF.

This clonotype was seen many times. The chain combines TRBV5-1 with TRBJ2-2; no clear D gene. The CDR3 length is 11 residues. V lost 4 bases, J lost 4 bases, and 2 bases lay in between. Per germline, CDR1 SGHRS and CDR2 YFSETQ. CDR3 bases: TGCGCCAGCAGCGGCACCGGGGAGCTGTTTTTT. Protein: CASSGTGELFF.

This clonotype was observed once. The chain recombines TRBV7-2 with TRBJ2-2, with 8 bases identical to TRBD1. With 5 bases clipped from V and 7 bases from J, the junction kept 9 bases outside the gene matches. This CDR3 has 15 amino acids. The germline V gene has CDR1 SGHTA and CDR2 FQGNSA. The CDR3 bases are TGTGCCAGCAGCCTCCTAGGACAGGGCGGCGGGGAGCTGTTTTTT. This gives the protein CASSLLGQGGGELFF.

The table lists this clonotype with many counts. The chain joins TRBV4-3 to TRBJ2-2; D is undetermined. Germline V lookup: CDR1 LGHNA, CDR2 YSLEER. V shed 0 bases and J shed 4 bases, with 12 bases lying between them. The CDR3 is made up of 16 amino acids. CDR3 sequence reads: CASSQDGVQPTGELFF. The CDR3 DNA follows: TGCGCCAGCAGCCAAGATGGTGTCCAACCCACCGGGGAGCTGTTTTTT.

This clonotype was seen a few times. The chain links TRBV5-6 to TRBJ2-1; D unclear. There are 14 residues in the CDR3. V was trimmed by 8 bases and J by 1 base, leaving 13 bases between them. CDR1 and CDR2 (germline): SGHDT, YYEEEE. The DNA for the CDR3 is TGTGCCAGTGGCGGCCCGTCTTCCTACAATGAGCAGTTCTTC. Protein: CASGGPSSYNEQFF.